The rows below give T cell receptor beta chains drawn from one sample of a study of tumor-infiltrating lymphocytes in primary liver carcinoma. TCRdb analysed the multiplex PCR reads with MiXCR anew, one entry per CDR3 protein. This sample has fewer than 70,000 distinct CDR3 sequences, with around 64% found just once. Sequencing was performed on liver tumor tissue from sampling region 2. The receptors stem from a man aged 35-49 years with primary liver carcinoma and hepatitis B virus infection. Both conserved end residues are part of each CDR3. Each record gives: clone size, J gene, V gene, D gene, CDR3 DNA, CDR3 protein. The D gene is left open where the match is weak. A row's size may be missing; if present it is once, few, many or a size class.

.	TRBJ1-6	TRBV6-5	TRBD1	TGTGCCAGCAGGGTTGAACAGGGGTGGTTTTTACCCCTCCACTTT	CASRVEQGWFLPLHF
.	TRBJ1-5	TRBV12-3/TRBV12-4	.	TGTGCCAGCAGTGGAAGGGACATGGGGAATCAGCCCCAGCATTTT	CASSGRDMGNQPQHF
many	TRBJ2-3	TRBV29-1	TRBD1	TGCAGTGTCCTCGGGACAGTTCGCACGAGCACAGATACGCAGTATTTT	CSVLGTVRTSTDTQYF
.	TRBJ2-7	TRBV30	TRBD1	TGTGCCTGGAAAAGGACAGGGCTGATGCGGGGGCAGTACTTC	CAWKRTGLMRGQYF
.	TRBJ1-5	TRBV6-5	TRBD1	TGTGTCAGCAGCTCAGAGGGGGCGGGGCAGGGTCAGCCCCAGCATTTT	CVSSSEGAGQGQPQHF
many	TRBJ2-7	TRBV11-2	TRBD1	TGTGCCAGCAGCTTATTGAGGGGGCCGCACGAGCAGTACTTC	CASSLLRGPHEQYF
once	TRBJ2-1	TRBV28	TRBD2	TGTGCCGGCAGCCGGGAGGGCCGGGGTTACAATGAGCAGTTCTTC	CAGSREGRGYNEQFF
.	TRBJ1-1	TRBV11-2	.	TGTGCCAGCAGCATAGTAGATAACACGAAAGCTTTCTTT	CASSIVDNTKAFF
.	TRBJ1-6	TRBV4-1	.	TGCACCAGCAACCAAGGAGGGGGTCATAATTCACCCCTCCACTTT	CTSNQGGGHNSPLHF
.	TRBJ2-2	TRBV29-1	.	TGCAGCGCGGGGAGCACCGGGGAGCTGTTTTTT	CSAGSTGELFF
.	TRBJ2-4	TRBV29-1	.	TGCAGTTTAATTCACGGGCGGGGTATTCAGTACTTC	CSLIHGRGIQYF
.	TRBJ2-5	TRBV5-6	.	TGTTCCAGCAGCCCTAGCACCCGGGAGATCCAGTACTTC	CSSSPSTREIQYF
many	TRBJ2-3	TRBV4-2	TRBD2	TGTGCCAGCAGCCTTGGGACTAGCGGGAGTGTCACAGATACGCAGTATTTT	CASSLGTSGSVTDTQYF
.	TRBJ2-2	TRBV29-1	.	TGCAGCGTTGGGAGTAGCGCGGCGAACACCTGGGAGCTGTTTTTT	CSVGSSAANTWELFF
.	TRBJ1-1	TRBV4-2	TRBD1	TGTGCCACCAGCCAAGAGTATGGACAGGGTTTTTGGACTGGAGCTTTCTTT	CATSQEYGQGFWTGAFF
.	TRBJ2-2	TRBV10-3	.	TGTGCCATCAGGGAGCAGGACGACACCATGGAGCTGTTATTT	CAIREQDDTMELLF
once	TRBJ2-5	TRBV12-3/TRBV12-4	TRBD2	TGTGCCATCAGTTTAGCTGTGGGAGGGCCTTTTAAGACCCAGTACTTC	CAISLAVGGPFKTQYF
.	TRBJ2-1	TRBV5-6	.	TGTCCCAGCTCCAGGACCGACACTCAAGGGTGGGAGCAGTTCTTC	CPSSRTDTQGWEQFF
.	TRBJ2-1	TRBV11-2	.	TGTACCAGCAGCTTAAATAAGGGGGGATACAATGAGCAGTTCTTC	CTSSLNKGGYNEQFF
.	TRBJ2-7	TRBV11-1	.	TGTGCCAGCATCTCATCCCGGGACTCCTCCTACGAGCAATACTTC	CASISSRDSSYEQYF
.	TRBJ1-2	TRBV12-3/TRBV12-4	TRBD1	TGTGCCAGCAGCCAGGGACAGGGGGACGGCTACACCTTC	CASSQGQGDGYTF
.	TRBJ1-1	TRBV6-2/TRBV6-3	.	TGTGCCACCACTTACCCAGTGCTGAACACTGAAGCTTTCTTT	CATTYPVLNTEAFF
.	TRBJ2-3	TRBV11-2	.	TGTGCCAGCAGCCAGGCGGATGTTGGTACACAGTATTTT	CASSQADVGTQYF
many	TRBJ1-2	TRBV2	.	TGTGCCAGCAGTGCGGGACCCGACTATGGCTACACCTTC	CASSAGPDYGYTF
.	TRBJ1-2	TRBV7-9	.	TGTGCCAGCAGCTTAGGGAACTATGACTACACCTTC	CASSLGNYDYTF
.	TRBJ2-1	TRBV4-3	.	TGCGCCAGCAGCCTCACTCGCAAAGAGCAGTTCTTC	CASSLTRKEQFF
.	TRBJ2-5	TRBV11-2	.	TGTACCAGCAGCTTAATAGCAGGGGACTCGGGGGAGACCCAGTACTTC	CTSSLIAGDSGETQYF
.	TRBJ2-5	TRBV29-1	.	TGCAGCGTTGTTTTTATGAGCCGACGGGATGTGGAGGCCCTGTACTTC	CSVVFMSRRDVEALYF
.	TRBJ2-1	TRBV5-1	TRBD2	TGCGCCGGCAGCTGGACTAGCGGCAGAGACAATGAGCAGTTCTTC	CAGSWTSGRDNEQFF
.	TRBJ2-1	TRBV11-2	.	TGTGCCAGCAACTTAGATTCAGAGAGCCCCTACAATGAGCAGTTCTTC	CASNLDSESPYNEQFF
.	TRBJ2-1	TRBV28	.	TGCCGGGTAGAGGGAGAAACTGAGCAGTTCTTC	CRVEGETEQFF
many	TRBJ2-5	TRBV28	.	TGTGCCAGCAGTGGGGACCACCTCAGGCAGACCCAGTACTTC	CASSGDHLRQTQYF
few	TRBJ2-1	TRBV24-1	TRBD1	TGTGCCACCAGTGATTTGCGCCGGGACAGGGGGGACAATGAGCAGTTCTTC	CATSDLRRDRGDNEQFF
once	TRBJ2-2	TRBV6-2/TRBV6-3	.	TGTGCCAGCAGTTACTCGAGAGCAGCTACGAACACCGGGGAGCTGTTCTTT	CASSYSRAATNTGELFF
.	TRBJ2-7	TRBV4-2	TRBD1	TGTGTCAGCAGCCAAGATAGGACAGGGCCGTACGAGCAGTACTTC	CVSSQDRTGPYEQYF
.	TRBJ2-7	TRBV6-1	TRBD1	TGTGCCAGCAGCACCGGGACAGGTCGATCCGAGCAGTACTTC	CASSTGTGRSEQYF
few	TRBJ1-2	TRBV5-1	.	TGCGCCAGCAGCTTCGGCGGGGGACAACTTGGCTACGCCTTC	CASSFGGGQLGYAF
.	TRBJ2-1	TRBV4-1	.	TGCGCCAGCAGTCAACTCTTAAGTGGCTACCAAGACTACAATGAGCAGTTCTTC	CASSQLLSGYQDYNEQFF
.	TRBJ1-1	TRBV7-8	.	TGTGCCAGCAGCCTCCAAGGGACGGACACTGAAGCTTTCTTT	CASSLQGTDTEAFF
many	TRBJ2-7	TRBV10-2	TRBD1	TGCGCCACCGGACAGGTCGACGAGCAGTACTTC	CATGQVDEQYF
.	TRBJ2-4	TRBV5-4	.	TGTGCCAGCAGCTTGGGGTTCGCCAAAAACATTCAGTACTTC	CASSLGFAKNIQYF
.	TRBJ2-5	TRBV29-1	.	TGCAGCGTTGAACTACCCGCGCAAGAGACCCAGTACTTC	CSVELPAQETQYF
many	TRBJ2-3	TRBV7-9	.	TGTGCCAGCAGCTCCAACACCGGCGGGCTTGCAGATACGCAGTATTTT	CASSSNTGGLADTQYF
many	TRBJ2-1	TRBV7-6	TRBD2	TGTGCCAGCAGCCTTAGCGGGACTGGCGACAATGAGCAGTTCTTC	CASSLSGTGDNEQFF
.	TRBJ2-7	TRBV4-2	TRBD1	TGTGCCAGCAGTCAAGGGCCCCCCGGGACAGGGTACGAGCGGTACTTC	CASSQGPPGTGYERYF
.	TRBJ1-1	TRBV4-2	.	TGTGCCATCAGCCAAGAGTACGAACAGGGTTTTTGGACTGAACCTTTCTTT	CAISQEYEQGFWTEPFF
.	TRBJ2-7	TRBV11-2	TRBD1	TGTGCCAGCAGCTCTCAGACAGGGGGCTACGAGCAATACTTT	CASSSQTGGYEQYF
once	TRBJ1-2	TRBV4-2	.	TGTGCCAACAGCCAATCGGGGGCCGGGGTCTATGGCTACACCTTC	CANSQSGAGVYGYTF
many	TRBJ2-2	TRBV28	.	TGTGCCAGCAGTTTTCCTCAGGGACACTCAACCGGGGAGCTGTTTTTT	CASSFPQGHSTGELFF
.	TRBJ2-2	TRBV6-5	.	TGTGCCAGTAGTTACCCGGACGAGAGATCCGGGGAGCTGTTTTTT	CASSYPDERSGELFF
.	TRBJ1-1	TRBV5-5	.	TGTGCCAGCAGCTTTGGGGGGCAGTGGGGGATAGACACTGAAGCTTTCTTT	CASSFGGQWGIDTEAFF
.	TRBJ2-2	TRBV5-1	.	TGCGCCAGCAGCTTGAGTCCTAGCACGGACACCGGGGAGCTGTTTTTT	CASSLSPSTDTGELFF
.	TRBJ2-1	TRBV29-1	.	TGCAGCGTTCGGGTAGGGGGGGGTTACAAAGAGCAGTTCTTC	CSVRVGGGYKEQFF
once	TRBJ2-1	TRBV19	TRBD2	TGTGCCAGTAGTATCTCCTTTCTAGCGGGGCGTTACAATGAGCAGTTCTTC	CASSISFLAGRYNEQFF